Below, 22 T cell receptor beta chains from the same sample are listed, as sequenced in a study of blood T cell repertoires in COVID-19. TCRdb's copy holds only in-frame clones and misses some; the assay was immunoSEQ multiplex PCR. The sample contains some 75,000 clones, 80% to 95% of which appear only once. The sample consisted of peripheral blood. All receptors derive from a human donor in a cohort sampled during active COVID-19.

J is TRBJ1-6 and V is TRBV18; D may be TRBD1 (5 bases). Germline V gives CDR1 KGHSH, CDR2 LQKENI. V lost 2 bases, J lost 8 bases, and 7 bases lay in between. The length of the CDR3 is 13 residues. The CDR3 is CASSPAGDSPLHF. DNA for the CDR3: TGTGCCAGCTCACCAGCGGGGGATTCACCCCTCCACTTT.

This clone showed up just a few times. The chain is built from TRBV6-5 and TRBJ1-4, with a tentative D call TRBD1 (5 bases). The V end lost 10 bases, the J end lost 6 bases, and 21 bases lay between the germline ends. This CDR3 is 15 amino acids long. Per the germline V gene, CDR1 is MNHEY and CDR2 is SVGAGI. CDR3 bases: TGTGCCACTCAAAAGACTTCAGGGTTTGATGAAAAACTGTTTTTT. Translation gives CATQKTSGFDEKLFF.

This clone was picked up a small number of times. This sequence joins TRBV18 and TRBJ1-2; a possible D gene is TRBD1 (6 bases). The CDR3 extends over 12 amino acids. Germline CDR1 KGHSH, CDR2 LQKENI. V was pared by 2 bases and J by 7 bases, with 8 bases between. CDR3 sequence: CASSPGGSGYTF. CDR3 nucleotides: TGTGCCAGCTCACCAGGGGGCAGTGGCTACACCTTC.

The chain joins TRBV11-2 to TRBJ1-5, with TRBD1 matching over 7 bases. The length of the CDR3 is 15 residues. Germline loops: CDR1 SGHAT, CDR2 FQNNGV. The junction had 5 bases not matched to a gene; V was cut back by 5 bases and J by 1 base. CDR3 nucleotide sequence: TGTGCCAGCAGCACTCAAGGGGGCAGCAATCAGCCCCAGCATTTT. It yields the protein CASSTQGGSNQPQHF.

The genes are TRBV5-8 and TRBJ1-2, with 7 bases lining up with TRBD1. The CDR3 loop spans 13 amino acids. From germline, CDR1 is SGHTS and CDR2 YDEGEE. After removal of 4 bases from V and 5 bases from J, the junction contained 5 bases not matched to a gene. CDR3 coding DNA: TGTGCCAGCAGCCCGGACAGGTCTTATGGCTACACCTTC. This translates into CASSPDRSYGYTF.

The chain employs TRBV24-1 and TRBJ1-1; 7 bases agree with TRBD1. There are 13 residues in the CDR3. The J segment lost 9 bases and the V segment lost 4 bases, leaving 7 bases of the junction unmatched. The V gene's germline CDR1 is KGHDR and CDR2 SFDVKD. CDR3 coding DNA: TGTGCCACCAGTGACCATAACAGGGGAAAAGCTTTCTTT. Its protein product is CATSDHNRGKAFF.

The chain couples TRBV4-3 to TRBJ2-1; 8 bases are a match to TRBD2. The trim removed 1 base at V and 4 bases at J, leaving 12 bases unmatched. CDR1 is LGHNA, CDR2 YSLEER, per germline. The CDR3 extends over 18 amino acids. The CDR3 here is CASSQAGMAGGAYNEQFF. The CDR3 DNA follows: TGCGCCAGCAGCCAAGCGGGAATGGCGGGGGGAGCTTACAATGAGCAGTTCTTC.

On this clone itself: The sample has other DNA sequences that encode this CDR3 too. V and J are TRBV28 and TRBJ1-5; perhaps TRBD1 as D (5 bases). Germline V gene sequence: CDR1 MDHEN, CDR2 SYDVKM. The CDR3 sequence is 15 residues long. Trimming pared 5 bases from V and 6 bases from J, leaving 17 bases between. CDR3 amino acids: CASSLYGRGFQPQHF. The CDR3 DNA reads as TGTGCCAGCAGTCTTTATGGGAGGGGATTTCAGCCCCAGCATTTT.

This chain connects TRBV30 to TRBJ2-4; 8 bases fit TRBD2. Germline V gives CDR1 GTSNPN, CDR2 SVGIG (reference sequence). The CDR3 is 16 amino acids. The V and J ends lost 4 bases and 1 base, in that order; junction bases with no gene match: 9. CDR3 region: CAWNYPAGGAKNIQYF. Here the CDR3 DNA reads TGTGCCTGGAATTATCCGGCGGGGGGCGCCAAAAACATTCAGTACTTC.

V is TRBV6-5 and J is TRBJ1-2, with D maybe TRBD1 (6 bases). V shed 4 bases and J shed 0 bases, with 9 bases lying between them. The CDR3 is 14 residues long. Germline assignment: CDR1 MNHEY and CDR2 SVGAGI. For the CDR3, the DNA is TGTGCCAGCAGTTTAAAGGGGGCTAACTATGGCTACACCTTC. As protein: CASSLKGANYGYTF.

The V gene is TRBV11-2, the J gene TRBJ1-1; the match to TRBD1 covers 7 bases. The CDR3 has 16 residues. The V gene's germline CDR1 is SGHAT and CDR2 FQNNGV. V shed 0 bases and J 7 bases; nucleotides not matched to a gene: 11. CDR3 sequence (DNA): TGTGCCAGCAGCTTAGATGGGGACCTAGGGGGCGTTGAAGCTTTCTTT. It yields the protein CASSLDGDLGGVEAFF.

This clone showed up just once. The chain uses TRBV5-4 and TRBJ2-3, with 7 bases aligning to TRBD2. J gave up 6 bases and V 0 bases, and 7 bases lay outside the gene matches. From germline, CDR1 is SGHNT and CDR2 YYREEE (reference sequence). The CDR3 spans 15 residues. The CDR3 sequence is CASSLGQRGGDTQYF. The CDR3 nucleotides are TGTGCCAGCAGCTTGGGGCAGCGGGGAGGGGATACGCAGTATTTT.

This rearrangement joins TRBV5-6 to TRBJ1-5; D unresolved. CDR1 is SGHDT, CDR2 YYEEEE, per germline. The V and J ends lost 1 base and 3 bases respectively, with 17 bases between them. The CDR3 is 17 residues long. CDR3 residues: CASSLRQSLAYNQPQHF. CDR3 in DNA: TGTGCCAGCAGCTTGCGGCAGAGCCTAGCCTACAATCAGCCCCAGCATTTT. The variable domain in full, completed from reference TRBV5-6 and TRBJ1-5, reads DAGVTQSPTHLIKTRGQQVTLRCSPKSGHDTVSWYQQALGQGPQFIFQYYEEEERQRGNFPDRFSGHQFPNYSSELNVNALLLGDSALYLCASSLRQSLAYNQPQHFGDGTRLSIL.

The gene calls are TRBV5-5 and TRBJ2-5, with a tentative D call TRBD1 (6 bases). Germline V gene sequence: CDR1 SGHKS, CDR2 YYEKEE (reference sequence). The CDR3 sequence is 15 residues long. V was trimmed by 3 bases and J by 6 bases, leaving 18 bases between them. CDR3: CASSWDTPKEKTQYF. The CDR3 coding sequence is TGTGCCAGCAGCTGGGACACCCCAAAGGAGAAGACCCAGTACTTC.

This sequence joins TRBV6-1 and TRBJ1-5; TRBD1 might be the D (5 bases). V gave up 0 bases and J gave up 9 bases, with 15 bases separating them. The CDR3 runs 15 residues. Germline V gene lookup returns CDR1 MNHNS and CDR2 SASEGT. The CDR3 region has the DNA TGTGCCAGCAGTGAAGCTGTGGAGGGGTGGCCGCCCCAGCATTTT. This codes for CASSEAVEGWPPQHF.

To note about this clone: The junction does not match germline at one end; this may be a read error. The chain links TRBV6-1 to TRBJ2-3, with 9 bases aligning to TRBD2. Germline V lookup: CDR1 MNHNS, CDR2 SASEGT. This CDR3 is built from 17 residues. The CDR3 loop reads CASREEIAGARTDTQYF. DNA for the CDR3: TGTGCCAGCAGGGAAGAGATAGCGGGGGCACGCACAGATACGCAGTATTTT.

The chain joins TRBV19 to TRBJ2-1, with 7 bases fitting TRBD1. The ends lost 0 bases at V and 8 bases at J; junction bases unmatched: 1. This CDR3 has 13 residues. Germline V lookup: CDR1 LNHDA, CDR2 SQIVND (reference sequence). The CDR3 bases are TGTGCCAGTAGTATAGAACAGGGGTATGAGCAGTTCTTC. Amino acid sequence: CASSIEQGYEQFF.

The chain combines TRBV6-5 with TRBJ1-2; weak D call: TRBD1 (5 bases). Per germline, CDR1 MNHEY and CDR2 SVGAGI. V lost 2 bases and J 7 bases, leaving 11 bases between the germline ends. The CDR3 spans 13 residues. The CDR3 loop is CASSYGGVGGYTF. The DNA for the CDR3 is TGTGCCAGCAGTTACGGGGGGGTGGGTGGCTACACCTTC.

The chain couples TRBV7-2 to TRBJ2-3; possible D gene TRBD2, 5 bases. Germline loops: CDR1 SGHTA, CDR2 FQGNSA. V dropped 1 base and J dropped 6 bases, with 8 bases sitting between them. This CDR3 spans 13 amino acids. Here the CDR3 reads CASSLGTGDTQYF. DNA for the CDR3: TGTGCCAGCAGCTTAGGTACGGGGGATACGCAGTATTTT.

This clone was counted a single time. The DNA of the CDR3 is TGCGCCAGCAGCTTGGGCACAGGGGATAAAGAGACCCAGTACTTC. Protein product: CASSLGTGDKETQYF. The rearrangement joins TRBV5-1 to TRBJ2-5, with 7 bases matching TRBD1. Germline values: CDR1 SGHRS, CDR2 YFSETQ. The ends lost 0 bases at V and 3 bases at J; junction bases unmatched: 5. The CDR3 sequence is 15 residues long.

The V call is TRBV2, the J call TRBJ2-7, with 9 positions matching TRBD1. The germline CDR1 and CDR2 sequences are SNHLY and FYNNEI. This CDR3 is 14 amino acids long. V lost 2 bases to trimming and J lost 3 bases; unmatched junction nucleotides: 2. CDR3 loop: CASSETGGLYEQYF. The CDR3 nucleotides read TGTGCCAGCAGTGAAACAGGGGGCCTCTACGAGCAGTACTTC.

The chain has TRBV18 and TRBJ1-5; tentative D call: TRBD1 (5 bases). The CDR3 contains 15 residues. V lost 4 bases and J lost 8, with 18 bases in between. Germline V CDR1 and CDR2: KGHSH, LQKENI. Here the CDR3 reads CASSLGLPATEPQHF. CDR3 bases: TGTGCCAGCTCACTGGGACTTCCCGCAACGGAGCCCCAGCATTTT.